This TCR beta chain stems from a study of shared clonotypes between healthy human individuals. Whole-study context: Sampling drew on donors who were a couple of women and a few men aged 18 to 49. Findings of the study overall: The small donor group covered limited genetic and exposure diversity.

In the naive CD8 group, cells lacked CD45RO and were positively selected for CCR7, so terminally differentiated effector memory CD45RA+ cells were left out. Sequencing used immunoSEQ multiplex PCR; TCRdb keeps in-frame clones, though not all of them. The sample lists approximately 600,000 clones; roughly 95% were seen once. As concerns this clone: Its target is not known.

CDR3 size: 15 residues. CDR1 MDHEN and CDR2 SYDVKM come from the germline V gene. V was pared by 4 bases and J by 1 base, with 13 bases between. The source is a woman aged 30 to 39 in good health. The rearrangement joins TRBV28 to TRBJ1-1, with D perhaps TRBD1 (6 bases). Sequenced input: naive CD8+ T cells sorted from blood. In DNA, the CDR3 is TGTGCCAGCAGTTCTAACAGGGAGGGGAACACTGAAGCTTTCTTT. This sequence encodes CASSSNREGNTEAFF.